This T cell receptor (beta chain) was identified in a study of cytomegalovirus exposure and HLA in healthy donors. Study-wide findings and caveats: Sequencing depth roughly uniform across donors was assumed in presence/absence analyses.

As to this clone: Its antigen is as yet unknown.

The V gene's germline CDR1 is SGHRS and CDR2 YFSETQ. The CDR3 consists of 16 residues. The trim removed 3 bases at V and 5 bases at J, leaving 11 bases unmatched. Use of 60 Vbeta and 13 Jbeta primers characterized the PCR. Generated by immunoSEQ multiplex PCR, the TCRdb table keeps only in-frame clones and is missing some. This sample's table reports around 140,000 clones. V is TRBV5-1 and J is TRBJ2-3; 8 positions match TRBD2. The sequence derives from a woman aged 50 to 60 in good health and CMV-seronegative. The material sequenced was PBMCs. The CDR3: CASSSLLAGQVDTQYF. In DNA, the CDR3 is TGCGCCAGCAGCTCACTCCTAGCGGGCCAGGTAGATACGCAGTATTTT.